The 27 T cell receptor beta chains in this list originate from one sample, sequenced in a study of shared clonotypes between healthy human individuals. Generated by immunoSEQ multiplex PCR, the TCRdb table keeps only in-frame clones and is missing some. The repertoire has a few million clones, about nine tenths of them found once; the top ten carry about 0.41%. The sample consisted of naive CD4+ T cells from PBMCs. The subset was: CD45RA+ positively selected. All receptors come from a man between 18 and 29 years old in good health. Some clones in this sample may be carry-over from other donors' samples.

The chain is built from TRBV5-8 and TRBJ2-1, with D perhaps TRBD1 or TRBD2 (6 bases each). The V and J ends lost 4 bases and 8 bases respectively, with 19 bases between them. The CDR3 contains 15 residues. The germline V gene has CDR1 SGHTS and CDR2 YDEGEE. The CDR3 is CASSVGGLEEDEQFF. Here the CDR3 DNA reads TGTGCCAGCAGCGTCGGGGGCCTCGAGGAGGATGAGCAGTTCTTC. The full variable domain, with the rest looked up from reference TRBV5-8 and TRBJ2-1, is EAGVTQSPTHLIKTRGQQATLRCSPISGHTSVYWYQQALGLGLQFLLWYDEGEERNRGNFPPRFSGRQFPNYSSELNVNALELEDSALYLCASSVGGLEEDEQFFGPGTRLTVL.

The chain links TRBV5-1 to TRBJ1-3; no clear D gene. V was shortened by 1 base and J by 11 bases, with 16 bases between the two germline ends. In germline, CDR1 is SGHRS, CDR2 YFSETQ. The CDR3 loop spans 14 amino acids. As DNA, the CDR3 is TGCGCCAGCAGCTTGTTGGGGAAAGTGGGTGCCATATATTTT. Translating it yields CASSLLGKVGAIYF.

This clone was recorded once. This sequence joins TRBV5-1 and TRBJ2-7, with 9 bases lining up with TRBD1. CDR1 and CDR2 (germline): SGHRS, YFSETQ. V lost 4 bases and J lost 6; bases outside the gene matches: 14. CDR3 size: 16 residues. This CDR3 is CASSQSPGQGFSEQYF. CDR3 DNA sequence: TGCGCCAGCAGCCAATCACCGGGACAGGGCTTCTCCGAGCAGTACTTC.

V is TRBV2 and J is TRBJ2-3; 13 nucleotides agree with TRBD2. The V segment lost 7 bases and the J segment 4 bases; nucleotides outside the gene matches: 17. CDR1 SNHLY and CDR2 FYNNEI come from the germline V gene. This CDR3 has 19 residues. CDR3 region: CASNLGGLAGEGPPDTQYF. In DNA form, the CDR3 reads TGTGCCAGCAACCTTGGAGGACTAGCGGGAGAGGGCCCACCAGATACGCAGTATTTT.

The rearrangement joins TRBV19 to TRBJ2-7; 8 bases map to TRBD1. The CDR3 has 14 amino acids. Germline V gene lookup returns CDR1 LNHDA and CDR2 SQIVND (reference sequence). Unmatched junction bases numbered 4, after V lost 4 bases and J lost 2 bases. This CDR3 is CASSRGQATYEQYF. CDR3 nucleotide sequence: TGTGCCAGTAGTAGGGGACAGGCGACCTACGAGCAGTACTTC.

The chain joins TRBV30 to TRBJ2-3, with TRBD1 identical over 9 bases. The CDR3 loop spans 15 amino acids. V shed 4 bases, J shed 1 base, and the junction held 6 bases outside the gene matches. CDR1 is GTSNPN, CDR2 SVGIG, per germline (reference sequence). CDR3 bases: TGTGCCTGGACCTCCGGGACAGGGCGCACAGATACGCAGTATTTT. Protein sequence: CAWTSGTGRTDTQYF.

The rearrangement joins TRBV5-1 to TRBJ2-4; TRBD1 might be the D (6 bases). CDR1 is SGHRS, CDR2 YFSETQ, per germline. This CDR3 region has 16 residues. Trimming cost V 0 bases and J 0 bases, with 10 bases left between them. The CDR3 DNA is TGCGCCAGCAGCTTGGGGGGGCCGGGAGCCAAAAACATTCAGTACTTC. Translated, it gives CASSLGGPGAKNIQYF.

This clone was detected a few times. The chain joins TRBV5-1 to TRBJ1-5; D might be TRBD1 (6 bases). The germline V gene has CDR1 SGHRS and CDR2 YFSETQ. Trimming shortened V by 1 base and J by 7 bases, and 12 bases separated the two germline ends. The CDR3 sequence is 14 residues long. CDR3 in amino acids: CASSLFPGEQPQHF. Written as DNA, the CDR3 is TGCGCCAGCAGCTTGTTCCCAGGGGAACAGCCCCAGCATTTT.

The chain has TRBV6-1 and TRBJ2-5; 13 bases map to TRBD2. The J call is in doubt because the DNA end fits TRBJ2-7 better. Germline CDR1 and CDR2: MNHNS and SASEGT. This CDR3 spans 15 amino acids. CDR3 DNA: TGTGCCAGCAGTACTAGCGGGAGGGTGTTAGGCGAGCAGTACTTC. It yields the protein CASSTSGRVLGEQYF.

CDR3 in DNA: TGTGCCAGCAGCCAAGAGTCGAACAATGAGCAGTTCTTC. Protein product: CASSQESNNEQFF. This sequence joins TRBV14 and TRBJ2-1, with unresolved D. V lost 0 bases to trimming and J lost 5 bases, with 5 bases between them. This CDR3 region has 13 residues. Germline CDR1 and CDR2: SGHDN and FVKESK.

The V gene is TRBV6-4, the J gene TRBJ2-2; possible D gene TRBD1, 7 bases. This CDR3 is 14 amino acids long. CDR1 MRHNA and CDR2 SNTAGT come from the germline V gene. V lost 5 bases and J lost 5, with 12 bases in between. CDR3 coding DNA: TGTGCCAGCAGTTCCCAGGGGGGAACCGGGGAGCTGTTTTTT. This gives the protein CASSSQGGTGELFF.

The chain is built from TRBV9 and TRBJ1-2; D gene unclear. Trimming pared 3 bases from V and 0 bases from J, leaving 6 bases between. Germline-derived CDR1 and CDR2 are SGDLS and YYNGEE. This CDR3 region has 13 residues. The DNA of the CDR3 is TGTGCCAGCAGCGATCATCCTAACTATGGCTACACCTTC. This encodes CASSDHPNYGYTF.

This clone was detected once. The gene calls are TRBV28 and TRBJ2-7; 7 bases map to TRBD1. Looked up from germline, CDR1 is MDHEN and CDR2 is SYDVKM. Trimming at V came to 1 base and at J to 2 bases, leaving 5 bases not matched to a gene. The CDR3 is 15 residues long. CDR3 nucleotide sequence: TGTGCCAGCAGTTTATCCCGGACAGGAACCTACGAGCAGTACTTC. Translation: CASSLSRTGTYEQYF.

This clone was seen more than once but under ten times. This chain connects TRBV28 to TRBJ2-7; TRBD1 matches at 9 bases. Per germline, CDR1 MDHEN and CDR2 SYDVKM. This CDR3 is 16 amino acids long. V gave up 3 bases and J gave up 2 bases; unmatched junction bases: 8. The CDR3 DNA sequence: TGTGCCAGCAGTTTGGATACAGGGGGCCCGACCTACGAGCAGTACTTC. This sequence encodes CASSLDTGGPTYEQYF.

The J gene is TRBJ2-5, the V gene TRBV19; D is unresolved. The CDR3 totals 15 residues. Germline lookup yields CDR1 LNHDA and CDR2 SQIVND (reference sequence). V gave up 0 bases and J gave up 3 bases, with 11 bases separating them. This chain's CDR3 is CASSIDRNAEETQYF. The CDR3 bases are TGTGCCAGTAGTATAGATCGGAACGCAGAAGAGACCCAGTACTTC.

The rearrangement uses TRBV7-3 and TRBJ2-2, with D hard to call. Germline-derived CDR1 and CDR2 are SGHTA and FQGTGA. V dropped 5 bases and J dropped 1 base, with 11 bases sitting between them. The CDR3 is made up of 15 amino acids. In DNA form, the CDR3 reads TGTGCCAGCAGCCTACAAACAGAGAACACCGGGGAGCTGTTTTTT. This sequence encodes CASSLQTENTGELFF.

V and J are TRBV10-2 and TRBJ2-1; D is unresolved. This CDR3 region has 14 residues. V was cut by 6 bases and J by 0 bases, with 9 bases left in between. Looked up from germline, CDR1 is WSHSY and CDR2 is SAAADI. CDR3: CASRWQTSYNEQFF. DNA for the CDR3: TGCGCCAGCAGGTGGCAAACCTCCTACAATGAGCAGTTCTTC.

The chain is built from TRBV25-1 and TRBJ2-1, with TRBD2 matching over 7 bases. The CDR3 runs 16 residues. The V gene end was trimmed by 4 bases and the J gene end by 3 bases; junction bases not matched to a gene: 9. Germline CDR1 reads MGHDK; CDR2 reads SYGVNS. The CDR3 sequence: CASSVLAANFYNEQFF. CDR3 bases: TGTGCCAGCAGTGTGCTAGCGGCCAACTTCTACAATGAGCAGTTCTTC. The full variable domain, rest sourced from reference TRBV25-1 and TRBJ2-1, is EADIYQTPRYLVIGTGKKITLECSQTMGHDKMYWYQQDPGMELHLIHYSYGVNSTEKGDLSSESTVSRIRTEHFPLTLESARPSHTSQYLCASSVLAANFYNEQFFGPGTRLTVL.

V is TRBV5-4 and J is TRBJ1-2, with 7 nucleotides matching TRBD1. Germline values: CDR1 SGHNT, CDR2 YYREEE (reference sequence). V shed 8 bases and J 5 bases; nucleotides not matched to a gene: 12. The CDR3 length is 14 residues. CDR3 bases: TGTGCCAGTAGGCAGGGGACAGCCAATTATGGCTACACCTTC. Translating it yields CASRQGTANYGYTF.

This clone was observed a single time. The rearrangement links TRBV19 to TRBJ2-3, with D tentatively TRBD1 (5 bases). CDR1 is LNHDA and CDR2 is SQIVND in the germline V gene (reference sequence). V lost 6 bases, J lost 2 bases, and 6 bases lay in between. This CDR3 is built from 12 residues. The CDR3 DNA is TGTGCCAGTAGAGGGGCCACAGATACGCAGTATTTT. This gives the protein CASRGATDTQYF.

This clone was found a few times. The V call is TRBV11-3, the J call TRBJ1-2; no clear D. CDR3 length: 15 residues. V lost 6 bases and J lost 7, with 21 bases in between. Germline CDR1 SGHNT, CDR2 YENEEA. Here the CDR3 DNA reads TGTGCCAGCAGACCCAGACATTTTCCCTCCTCTGGCTACACCTTC. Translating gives CASRPRHFPSSGYTF.

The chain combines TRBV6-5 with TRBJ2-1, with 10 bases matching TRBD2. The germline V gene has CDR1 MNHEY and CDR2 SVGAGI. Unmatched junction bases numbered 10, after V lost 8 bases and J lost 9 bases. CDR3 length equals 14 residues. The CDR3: CASGIAGGRFEQFF. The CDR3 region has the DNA TGTGCCAGCGGGATAGCGGGAGGCAGGTTTGAGCAGTTCTTC.

CDR3 sequence: CASSQDWLAGDTPEQFF. CDR3 bases: TGCGCCAGCAGCCAAGATTGGCTAGCGGGCGACACACCCGAGCAGTTCTTC. The chain carries TRBV4-1 and TRBJ2-1, with 8 bases identical to TRBD2. J was trimmed by 10 bases and V by 0 bases; bases with no gene match: 14. This CDR3 comprises 17 residues. Germline-derived CDR1 and CDR2 are MGHRA and YSYEKL.

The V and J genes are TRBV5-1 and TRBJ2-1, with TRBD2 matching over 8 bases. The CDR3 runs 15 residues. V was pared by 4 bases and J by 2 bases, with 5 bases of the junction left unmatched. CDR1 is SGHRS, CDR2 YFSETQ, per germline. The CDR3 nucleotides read TGCGCCAGCAGCCCTCGGGGGGGCGCCTACAATGAGCAGTTCTTC. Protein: CASSPRGGAYNEQFF. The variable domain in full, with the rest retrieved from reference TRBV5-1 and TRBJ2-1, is KAGVTQTPRYLIKTRGQQVTLSCSPISGHRSVSWYQQTPGQGLQFLFEYFSETQRNKGNFPGRFSGRQFSNSRSEMNVSTLELGDSALYLCASSPRGGAYNEQFFGPGTRLTVL.

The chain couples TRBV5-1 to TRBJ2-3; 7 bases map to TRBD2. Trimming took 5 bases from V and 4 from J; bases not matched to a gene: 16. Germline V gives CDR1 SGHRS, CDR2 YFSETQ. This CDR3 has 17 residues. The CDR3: CASSLGFGGSSADTQYF. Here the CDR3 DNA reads TGCGCCAGCAGTTTAGGGTTCGGCGGGAGTAGTGCAGATACGCAGTATTTT.

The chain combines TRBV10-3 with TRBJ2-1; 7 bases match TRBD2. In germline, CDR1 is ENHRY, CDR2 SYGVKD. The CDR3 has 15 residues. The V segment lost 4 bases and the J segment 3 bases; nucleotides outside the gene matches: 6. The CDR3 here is CAISAQGGSYNEQFF. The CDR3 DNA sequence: TGTGCCATCAGTGCCCAAGGCGGGAGCTACAATGAGCAGTTCTTC.

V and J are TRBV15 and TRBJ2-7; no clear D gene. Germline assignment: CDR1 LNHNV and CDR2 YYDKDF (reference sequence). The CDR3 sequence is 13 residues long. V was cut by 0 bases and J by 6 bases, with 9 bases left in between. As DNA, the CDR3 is TGTGCCACCAGCAGAGATTCTATCCTCGAGCAGTACTTC. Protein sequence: CATSRDSILEQYF.